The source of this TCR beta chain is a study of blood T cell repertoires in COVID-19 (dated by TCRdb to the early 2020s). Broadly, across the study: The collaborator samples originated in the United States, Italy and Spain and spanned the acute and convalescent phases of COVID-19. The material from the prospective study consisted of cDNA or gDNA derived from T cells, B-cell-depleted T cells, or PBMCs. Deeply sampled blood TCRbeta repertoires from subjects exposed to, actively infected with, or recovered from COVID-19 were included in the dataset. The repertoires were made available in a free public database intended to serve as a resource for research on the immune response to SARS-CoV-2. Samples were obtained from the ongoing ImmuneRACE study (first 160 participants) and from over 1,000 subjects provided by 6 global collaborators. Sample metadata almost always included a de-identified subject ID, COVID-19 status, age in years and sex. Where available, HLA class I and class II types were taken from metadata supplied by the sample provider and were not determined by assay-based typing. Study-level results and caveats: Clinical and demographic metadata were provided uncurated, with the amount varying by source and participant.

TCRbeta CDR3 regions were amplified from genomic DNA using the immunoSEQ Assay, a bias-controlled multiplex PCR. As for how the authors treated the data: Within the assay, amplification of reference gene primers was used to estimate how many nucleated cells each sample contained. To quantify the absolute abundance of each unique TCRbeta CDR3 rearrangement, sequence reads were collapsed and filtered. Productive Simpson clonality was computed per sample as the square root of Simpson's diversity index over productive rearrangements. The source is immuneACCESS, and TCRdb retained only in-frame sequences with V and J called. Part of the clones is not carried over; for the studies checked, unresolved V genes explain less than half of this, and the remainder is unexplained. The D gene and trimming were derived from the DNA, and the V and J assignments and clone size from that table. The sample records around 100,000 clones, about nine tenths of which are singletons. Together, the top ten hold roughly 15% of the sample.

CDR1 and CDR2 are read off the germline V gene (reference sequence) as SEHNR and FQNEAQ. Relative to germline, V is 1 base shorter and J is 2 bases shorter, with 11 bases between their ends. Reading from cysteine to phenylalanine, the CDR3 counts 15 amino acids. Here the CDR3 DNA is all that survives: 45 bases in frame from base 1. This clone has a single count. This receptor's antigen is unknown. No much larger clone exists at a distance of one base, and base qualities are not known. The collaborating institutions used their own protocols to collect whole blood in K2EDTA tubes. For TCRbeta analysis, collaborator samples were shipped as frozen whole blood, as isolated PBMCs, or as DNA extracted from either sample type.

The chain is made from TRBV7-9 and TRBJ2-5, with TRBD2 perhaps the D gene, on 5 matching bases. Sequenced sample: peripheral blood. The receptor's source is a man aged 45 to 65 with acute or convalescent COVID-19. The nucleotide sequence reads TGTGCCAGCAGCTTAGGAGGGCTACTTCAAGAGACCCAGTACTTC. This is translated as CASSLGGLLQETQYF. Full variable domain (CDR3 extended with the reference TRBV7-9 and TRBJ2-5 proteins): DTGVSQNPRHKITKRGQNVTFRCDPISEHNRLYWYRQTLGQGPEFLTYFQNEAQLEKSRLLSDRFSAERPKGSFSTLEIQRTEQGDSAMYLCASSLGGLLQETQYFGPGTRLLVL.